A selection of T cell receptor beta chains follows, all from one sample in a study of PD-L1 blockade in urothelial cancer. Produced via immunoSEQ multiplex PCR; TCRdb's table is partial and in-frame only. This table has tens of thousands of clones, 70% to 90% appearing once. Sample: PBMCs, taken around atezolizumab (anti-PD-L1) treatment. These receptors all come from a woman aged 60 to 75 with urothelial cancer. CDR3s include the opening cysteine and the closing phenylalanine or tryptophan. A D gene is named only where the DNA matches it firmly. The listing skips clone size in some rows; elsewhere it reads once, few, many or a size class.

>few|TRBJ2-7|TRBD1|TRBV12-5
CASGLGGQELSYEQYF
TGTGCTAGTGGTTTGGGGGGACAGGAGCTTTCCTACGAGCAGTACTTC
>NA|TRBJ2-7|TRBD1|TRBV9
CASSVDSLGDRELYF
TGTGCCAGCAGCGTAGACTCGTTGGGGGACAGGGAACTGTACTTC
>NA|TRBJ2-7|NA|TRBV11-2
CASSHARGSYEQYF
TGTGCCAGCAGCCACGCCCGAGGGTCCTACGAGCAGTACTTC
>few|TRBJ1-6|TRBD1|TRBV5-6
CASSLAGTDSPLHF
TGTGCCAGCAGCTTGGCCGGGACAGATTCACCCCTCCACTTT
>NA|TRBJ2-7|NA|TRBV21-1
CARFPGTALYEQYF
TGTGCCAGATTCCCCGGGACAGCCCTCTACGAGCAGTACTTC
>once|TRBJ2-5|NA|TRBV27
CASTRDSRGEETQYF
TGTGCCAGCACCCGGGACTCTCGGGGAGAAGAGACCCAGTACTTC
>NA|TRBJ1-2|NA|TRBV6-6
CASSYWAGRGTDGYTF
TGTGCCAGCAGTTACTGGGCGGGGCGGGGAACCGATGGCTACACCTTC
>NA|TRBJ2-7|NA|TRBV27
CASSLSFDTVYEQYF
TGTGCCAGCAGTTTATCCTTCGACACCGTCTACGAGCAGTACTTC
>few|TRBJ2-2|NA|TRBV19
CASSIHRDTGELFF
TGTGCCAGTAGTATTCACAGAGACACCGGGGAGCTGTTTTTT
>few|TRBJ2-2|TRBD1|TRBV19
CASSRTGSGELFF
TGTGCCAGTAGCCGGACAGGGTCCGGGGAGCTGTTTTTT
>NA|TRBJ2-6|NA|TRBV5-1
CASSQSGANVLTF
TGCGCCAGCAGCCAATCTGGGGCCAACGTCCTGACTTTC
>NA|TRBJ2-7|TRBD1|TRBV2
CASSVEQGAGEQYF
TGTGCCAGCAGTGTGGAACAGGGGGCTGGCGAGCAGTACTTC
>NA|TRBJ2-1|TRBD2|TRBV19
CASSGLAGVRNNEQFF
TGTGCCAGTAGTGGACTAGCGGGAGTTCGTAACAATGAGCAGTTCTTC
>NA|TRBJ1-5|NA|TRBV6-5
CATQLNNNQPQHF
TGTGCCACACAGCTAAACAACAATCAGCCCCAGCATTTT
>NA|TRBJ2-3|NA|TRBV27
CASGALEDTQYF
TGTGCCAGCGGGGCTTTAGAGGATACGCAGTATTTT
>NA|TRBJ2-3|NA|TRBV7-2
CASSLGSGTDTQYF
TGTGCCAGCAGCTTAGGAAGCGGCACAGATACGCAGTATTTT
>NA|TRBJ2-7|TRBD2|TRBV19
CASSSQREGRSYEQYF
TGTGCCAGTAGTTCTCAGCGGGAGGGGCGCTCCTACGAGCAGTACTTC
>NA|TRBJ2-5|NA|TRBV7-2
CASSFPKETQYF
TGTGCCAGCAGCTTCCCCAAAGAGACCCAGTACTTC
>few|TRBJ2-1|TRBD2|TRBV7-2
CASSLGAGGYNEQFF
TGTGCCAGCAGCTTAGGGGCGGGAGGGTACAATGAGCAGTTCTTC
>NA|TRBJ2-7|TRBD2|TRBV5-4
CASSLTSGTHYEQYF
TGTGCCAGCAGCCTGACTAGCGGGACCCATTACGAGCAGTACTTC
>NA|TRBJ1-2|TRBD1|TRBV28
CASSSGQVYGYTF
TGTGCCAGCAGTTCGGGACAGGTCTATGGCTACACCTTC
>NA|TRBJ1-5|NA|TRBV2
CASWDIATSQPQHF
TGTGCCAGCTGGGACATTGCGACTTCTCAGCCCCAGCATTTT